This T cell receptor beta chain was retrieved from a study of blood T cells in healthy people across ages. Study information: Template switching retrieved approximately one barcoded beta molecule for each two T cells.

The use of a sample-barcoded 5' primer and a J-beta primer mix characterized a second PCR of roughly 6 to 12 cycles. Each cDNA molecule was tagged by a template-switch adaptor with 12 random nucleotides. One entry per CDR3 protein results from TCRdb running MiXCR on the 5' RACE reads. The sample contains roughly 700,000 distinct CDR3 sequences, around 49% of which appear only once. PBMCs numbering at least 6.5 million were isolated per sample. This clonotype came up a few times. The antigen is unknown. Germline assignment: CDR1 SGHRS and CDR2 YFSETQ. The CDR3 has 17 amino acids. V was pared by 4 bases and J by 2 bases, with 13 bases of the junction left unmatched. General study results and limits: Age brought a roughly linear fall in TCR beta diversity measured per million T cells.

The receptor was isolated from a woman aged 55-69 years in good health. Sequenced: blood. The V gene is TRBV5-1, the J gene TRBJ2-3, with 7 nucleotides matching TRBD2. The CDR3 region has the DNA TGCGCCAGCAGCCCCAATGGACTAGGAACGGTCACAGATACGCAGTATTTT. This codes for CASSPNGLGTVTDTQYF.